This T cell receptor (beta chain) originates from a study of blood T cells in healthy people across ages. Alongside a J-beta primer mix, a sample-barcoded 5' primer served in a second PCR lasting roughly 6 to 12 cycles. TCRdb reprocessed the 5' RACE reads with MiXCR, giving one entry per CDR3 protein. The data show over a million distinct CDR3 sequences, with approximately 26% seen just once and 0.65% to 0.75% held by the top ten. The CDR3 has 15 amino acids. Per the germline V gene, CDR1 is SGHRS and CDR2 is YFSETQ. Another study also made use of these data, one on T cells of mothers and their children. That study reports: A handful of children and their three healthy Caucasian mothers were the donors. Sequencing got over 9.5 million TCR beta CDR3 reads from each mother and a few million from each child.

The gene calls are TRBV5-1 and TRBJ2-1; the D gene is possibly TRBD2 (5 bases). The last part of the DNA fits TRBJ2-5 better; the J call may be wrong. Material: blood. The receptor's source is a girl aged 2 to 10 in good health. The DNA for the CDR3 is TGCGCCAGCCGGGATAGGCCCAGTAGGACAGAGACCCAGTACTTC. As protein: CASRDRPSRTETQYF.